One and the same sample provided the 20 T cell receptor beta chains below, sequenced in a study of blood T cell repertoires in COVID-19 (dated by TCRdb to between 2020 and 2021). Library preparation used the immunoSEQ multiplex PCR assay. In TCRdb, the immuneACCESS table is reduced to in-frame sequences with V and J assigned. These tables do not hold every clone; where another copy was compared, an unresolved V gene accounts for under half, and the others remain unexplained. Counted in this sample were approximately 240,000 clones; roughly 84% of them appeared once. Jointly, the top ten make up more than 2% of the sample. The sequenced sample consisted of peripheral blood. The source of these receptors is a woman between 55 and 75 years old with acute or convalescent COVID-19.

This clone came up once. The chain carries TRBV7-2 and TRBJ2-7; TRBD1 aligns across 7 bases. CDR1 and CDR2 (germline): SGHTA, FQGNSA. The CDR3 spans 15 residues. After removal of 4 bases from V and 0 bases from J, the junction contained 6 bases not matched to a gene. CDR3 DNA sequence: TGTGCCAGCAGCTCCCGGGACAGATTCTCCTACGAGCAGTACTTC. This encodes CASSSRDRFSYEQYF.

The CDR3 reads CASCAGTGTWNEQFF. Here the CDR3 DNA reads TGTGCCAGCTGCGCCGGGACAGGGACTTGGAATGAGCAGTTCTTC. The gene calls are TRBV28 and TRBJ2-1; 9 bases agree with TRBD1. Germline CDR1 reads MDHEN; CDR2 reads SYDVKM. The V and J ends lost 8 bases and 7 bases, in that order; junction bases with no gene match: 12. The CDR3 sequence is 15 residues long. The full variable domain, completed using reference TRBV28 and TRBJ2-1, is DVKVTQSSRYLVKRTGEKVFLECVQDMDHENMFWYRQDPGLGLRLIYFSYDVKMKEKGDIPEGYSVSREKKERFSLILESASTNQTSMYLCASCAGTGTWNEQFFGPGTRLTVL.

The DNA for the CDR3 is TGTGCCAGCAGCCCTGGCCGGGGGGGGGCAACCCAAGAGACCCAGTACTTC. It specifies CASSPGRGGATQETQYF. The rearrangement joins TRBV5-8 to TRBJ2-5; 8 bases align to TRBD2. V shed 4 bases, J shed 1 base, and the junction held 12 bases outside the gene matches. Germline V CDR1 and CDR2: SGHTS, YDEGEE. The CDR3 contains 17 residues.

This clone appeared a single time. The rearrangement links TRBV9 to TRBJ2-1, with 8 bases aligning to TRBD2. V shed 1 base, J shed 7 bases, and the junction held 10 bases outside the gene matches. The CDR3 is 16 amino acids. The germline V gene encodes CDR1 SGDLS and CDR2 YYNGEE. As DNA, the CDR3 is TGTGCCAGCAGCGTAAAAAGCGGGGGCCCTGGGAATGAGCAGTTCTTC. Residues: CASSVKSGGPGNEQFF.

This chain links TRBV7-9 with TRBJ1-1; D unresolved. This CDR3 contains 14 residues. V lost 2 bases to trimming and J lost 4 bases, with 11 bases between them. The germline gives CDR1 SEHNR, CDR2 FQNEAQ (reference sequence). In DNA, the CDR3 is TGTGCCAGCAGCTTATTTCAGGAAACCACTGAAGCTTTCTTT. It yields the protein CASSLFQETTEAFF.

This clone was found once. The V call is TRBV7-9, the J call TRBJ1-1; 7 bases line up with TRBD1. Germline V CDR1 and CDR2: SEHNR, FQNEAQ (reference sequence). The CDR3 length is 12 residues. V trimming: 5 bases; J trimming: 7 bases; junction bases outside the gene matches: 4. CDR3 nucleotide sequence: TGTGCCAGCAGCCGTGGGGACAGTGAAGCTTTCTTT. This translates into CASSRGDSEAFF.

V is TRBV30 and J is TRBJ1-5; 11 bases align to TRBD1. The CDR3 runs to 16 residues. Trimming at V came to 0 bases and at J to 6 bases, leaving 7 bases not matched to a gene. Germline values: CDR1 GTSNPN, CDR2 SVGIG (reference sequence). The chain's CDR3 is CAWSVRGQGVFQPQHF. CDR3 in DNA: TGTGCCTGGAGTGTTAGGGGACAGGGGGTATTTCAGCCCCAGCATTTT.

The table lists this clone with a count of one. The genes are TRBV30 and TRBJ1-1; 8 bases are shared with TRBD1. After removal of 4 bases from V and 4 bases from J, the junction contained 2 bases not matched to a gene. This CDR3 contains 12 residues. Per the germline V gene, CDR1 is GTSNPN and CDR2 is SVGIG (reference sequence). CDR3 residues: CAWNQGATEAFF. CDR3 in DNA: TGTGCCTGGAATCAGGGGGCCACTGAAGCTTTCTTT.

J is TRBJ2-5 and V is TRBV24-1; 7 bases line up with TRBD2. The CDR3 is made up of 17 amino acids. J lost 0 bases, V lost 3 bases, and 9 bases had no gene match. Germline CDR1 reads KGHDR; CDR2 reads SFDVKD. The CDR3 loop is CATSDPIGTTYQETQYF. CDR3 DNA: TGTGCCACCAGTGATCCGATTGGGACTACCTACCAAGAGACCCAGTACTTC.

This chain connects TRBV7-6 to TRBJ2-1; no definite D call. CDR1 is SGHVS and CDR2 is FNYEAQ in the germline V gene. Trimming took off 5 bases at V and 5 bases at J, with 4 bases between the two ends. This CDR3 has 11 amino acids. The chain's CDR3 is CASSTDNEQFF. The DNA of the CDR3 is TGTGCCAGCAGCACGGACAATGAGCAGTTCTTC. The full variable domain, in which reference TRBV7-6 and TRBJ2-1 provide the parts outside the CDR3, is GAGVSQSPRYKVTKRGQDVALRCDPISGHVSLYWYRQALGQGPEFLTYFNYEAQQDKSGLPNDRFSAERPEGSISTLTIQRTEQRDSAMYRCASSTDNEQFFGPGTRLTVL.

As concerns this clone: A junction boundary mismatches the germline segment, possibly from a read error. The rearrangement joins TRBV7-2 to TRBJ2-7, with 10 bases lining up with TRBD1. The CDR3 spans 14 residues. Germline V gene data show CDR1 as SGHTA and CDR2 as FQGNSA. DNA for the CDR3: TGTGCCGGCAGCTCCGACAGGGGGCCCTACGAGCAGTACTTC. It codes for CAGSSDRGPYEQYF.

The V call is TRBV12-3 or TRBV12-4, the J call TRBJ1-1, with D possibly TRBD1 on 5 matching bases. The CDR3 has 11 amino acids. V lost 6 bases and J 7 bases, leaving 9 bases between the germline ends. The DNA for the CDR3 is TGTGCCAGCAGCCGGGGGGGTGAAGCTTTCTTT. It yields the protein CASSRGGEAFF.

The genes are TRBV6-5 and TRBJ1-1; D is undetermined. Trimming cost V 6 bases and J 7 bases, with 15 bases left between them. Germline CDR1 and CDR2: MNHEY and SVGAGI. The CDR3 consists of 13 residues. CDR3 loop: CASSLNMRGEAFF. Here the CDR3 DNA reads TGTGCCAGCAGCCTTAATATGCGGGGTGAAGCTTTCTTT.

The genes are TRBV5-1 and TRBJ2-7, with a tentative D call TRBD2 (6 bases). The CDR3 length is 11 residues. CDR1 and CDR2 (germline): SGHRS, YFSETQ. Trimming removed 4 bases from V and 6 bases from J, with 8 bases in between. The CDR3, as DNA: TGCGCCAGCAGCCCCGGGGGCGAGCAGTACTTC. Protein product: CASSPGGEQYF.

This CDR3 reads CASSERLTTAEAFF. DNA for the CDR3: TGTGCCAGCAGTGAACGGTTGACGACAGCTGAAGCTTTCTTT. The chain is built from TRBV2 and TRBJ1-1; TRBD1 might be the D (5 bases). The CDR3 spans 14 residues. V was pared by 2 bases and J by 6 bases, with 13 bases between. Germline assignment: CDR1 SNHLY and CDR2 FYNNEI.

This clone was seen a single time. The rearrangement joins TRBV27 to TRBJ1-5; TRBD1 agrees at 7 bases. This CDR3 comprises 17 residues. CDR1 is MNHEY, CDR2 SMNVEV, per germline (reference sequence). V was clipped by 6 bases and J by 4 bases; unmatched bases: 15. CDR3: CASRASPTLQGNQPQHF. The DNA of the CDR3 is TGTGCCAGCAGGGCCTCACCCACATTACAGGGGAATCAGCCCCAGCATTTT.

J is TRBJ1-2 and V is TRBV5-6; tentatively, D is TRBD1 (5 bases). The germline V and J ends were trimmed by 0 bases and 6 bases, with 27 bases remaining between them. The length of the CDR3 is 19 residues. Looked up from germline, CDR1 is SGHDT and CDR2 is YYEEEE. The CDR3 here is CASSLVGGGGTSSINGYTF. DNA of the CDR3: TGTGCCAGCAGCTTGGTGGGGGGAGGCGGGACCTCCTCTATTAATGGCTACACCTTC. Combining the CDR3 with reference TRBV5-6 and TRBJ1-2 gives the whole variable domain DAGVTQSPTHLIKTRGQQVTLRCSPKSGHDTVSWYQQALGQGPQFIFQYYEEEERQRGNFPDRFSGHQFPNYSSELNVNALLLGDSALYLCASSLVGGGGTSSINGYTFGSGTRLTVV.

The sample holds a few counts of this clone. The V call is TRBV6-5, the J call TRBJ1-2; TRBD1 is a possible D gene (6 bases). Germline V lookup: CDR1 MNHEY, CDR2 SVGAGI. Trimming took 5 bases from V and 8 from J, leaving 18 bases between them. This CDR3 comprises 14 residues. The CDR3 nucleotides read TGTGCCAGCAGTCGGGACACTTACCTTGAGGGCTACACCTTC. It is translated as CASSRDTYLEGYTF.

The gene calls are TRBV6-5 and TRBJ1-1, with a possible D match to TRBD1 (5 bases). The CDR3 is made up of 14 amino acids. V shed 2 bases and J shed 4 bases, with 11 bases lying between them. Germline lookup yields CDR1 MNHEY and CDR2 SVGAGI. CDR3 sequence: CASSYDSRVTEAFF. Written as DNA, the CDR3 is TGTGCCAGCAGTTACGATTCCAGGGTCACTGAAGCTTTCTTT.

This clone has a single count. The chain joins TRBV23-1 to TRBJ1-4; 8 nucleotides align to TRBD1. TRBV23-1 is noted as an ORF with a role that remains uncertain. The CDR3 length is 15 residues. V lost 8 bases to trimming and J lost 8 bases; unmatched junction nucleotides: 13. CDR3 protein: CASLLRKDRDEKLFF. The CDR3 bases are TGCGCCAGCCTTTTAAGGAAGGACAGGGACGAAAAACTGTTTTTT.